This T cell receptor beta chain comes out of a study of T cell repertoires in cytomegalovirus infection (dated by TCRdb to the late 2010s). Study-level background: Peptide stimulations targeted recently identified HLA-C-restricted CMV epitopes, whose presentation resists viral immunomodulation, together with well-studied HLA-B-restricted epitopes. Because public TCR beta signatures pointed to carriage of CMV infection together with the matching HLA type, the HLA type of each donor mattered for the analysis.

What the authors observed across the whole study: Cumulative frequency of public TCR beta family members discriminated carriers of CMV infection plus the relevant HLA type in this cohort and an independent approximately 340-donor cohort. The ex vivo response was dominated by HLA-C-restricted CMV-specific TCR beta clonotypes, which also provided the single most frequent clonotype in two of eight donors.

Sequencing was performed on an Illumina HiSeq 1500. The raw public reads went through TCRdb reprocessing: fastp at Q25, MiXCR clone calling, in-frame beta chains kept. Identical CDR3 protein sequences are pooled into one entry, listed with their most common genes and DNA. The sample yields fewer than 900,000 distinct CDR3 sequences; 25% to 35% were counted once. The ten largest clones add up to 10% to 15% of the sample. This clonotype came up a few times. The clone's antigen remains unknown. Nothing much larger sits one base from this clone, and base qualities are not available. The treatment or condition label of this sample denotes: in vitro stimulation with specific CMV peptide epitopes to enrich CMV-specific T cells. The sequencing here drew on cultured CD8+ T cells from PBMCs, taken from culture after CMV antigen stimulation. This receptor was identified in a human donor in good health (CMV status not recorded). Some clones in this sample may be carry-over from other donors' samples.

Here the CDR3 is given as CASSQESLVADTQYF. The sequenced DNA is TGCGCCAGCAGCCAAGAGAGCCTGGTTGCAGATACGCAGTATTTT. The chain is made from TRBV4-1 and TRBJ2-3; no D segment can be confidently identified. Between the V and J ends, shortened by 0 bases and 4 bases respectively, the junction contains 11 bases. Sequences MGHRA (CDR1) and YSYEKL (CDR2) are obtained from the germline V gene. From the cysteine through the phenylalanine, the CDR3 covers 15 amino acids. Only the CDR3 DNA is retained, 45 bases long and in frame from the first base.